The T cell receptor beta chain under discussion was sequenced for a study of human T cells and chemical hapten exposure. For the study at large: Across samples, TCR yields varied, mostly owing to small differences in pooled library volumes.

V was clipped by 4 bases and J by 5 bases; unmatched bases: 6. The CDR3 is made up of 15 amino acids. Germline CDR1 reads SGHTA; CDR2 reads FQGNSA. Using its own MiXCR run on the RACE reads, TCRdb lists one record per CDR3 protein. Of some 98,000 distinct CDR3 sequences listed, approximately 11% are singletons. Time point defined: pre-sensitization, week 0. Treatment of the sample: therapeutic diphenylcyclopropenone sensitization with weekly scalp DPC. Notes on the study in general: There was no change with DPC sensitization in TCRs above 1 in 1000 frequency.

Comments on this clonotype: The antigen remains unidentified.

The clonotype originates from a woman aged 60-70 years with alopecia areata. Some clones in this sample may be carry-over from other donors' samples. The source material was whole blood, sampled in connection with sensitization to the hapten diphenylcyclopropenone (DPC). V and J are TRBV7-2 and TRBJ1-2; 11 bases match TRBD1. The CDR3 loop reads CASSSGQGAIYGYTF. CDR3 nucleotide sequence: TGTGCCAGCAGCTCCGGACAGGGGGCGATTTATGGCTACACCTTC.